The source of this TCR beta chain is a study of cytomegalovirus exposure and HLA in healthy donors. V gave up 0 bases and J gave up 15 bases; unmatched junction bases: 6. From germline, CDR1 is SGHTA and CDR2 FQGNSA. This CDR3 contains 14 residues. This clone was observed a handful of times. Antigen: not known. It was with 60 Vbeta and 13 Jbeta primers that the PCR ran. Clones were read by immunoSEQ multiplex PCR, and TCRdb kept only the in-frame ones, dropping some. The table lists under 110,000 clones, more than 60% of them singletons. Study-wide results and limits: Reports showed the classifier diagnosing cytomegalovirus status with high specificity and sensitivity. For TCR beta chains, V- and J-gene trimming was later linked to a missense DCLRE1C variant. Indistinguishable V segments such as TRBV6-2 and TRBV6-3 were excluded.

The receptor was derived from a man aged 60-69 years in good health and CMV-seronegative. V and J are TRBV7-2 and TRBJ1-6; TRBD1 aligns across 9 bases. Material for sequencing was PBMCs. The DNA for the CDR3 is TGTGCCAGCAGCTTAGCCCCCACAGGGGGCCTCCTCCACTTT. Encoded protein: CASSLAPTGGLLHF.